These 21 T cell receptor beta chains came from one sample sequenced in a study of blood T cells in healthy people across ages. With a J-beta primer mix and a sample-barcoded 5' primer, a second PCR ran about 7 to 11 cycles. TCRdb independently ran MiXCR on the 5' RACE reads; one entry per CDR3 protein. The table records about 500,000 distinct CDR3 sequences, around 24% of them present only once. This sample was also put to use in a study of T cells of mothers and their children.

Material: blood. The receptor source for this set is a boy aged 5-17 years in good health.

The chain uses TRBV27 and TRBJ2-7; 10 positions match TRBD2. Judging by the DNA end, TRBJ2-1 fits better; the J call may be wrong. The CDR3 covers 15 residues. The germline V gene encodes CDR1 MNHEY and CDR2 SMNVEV (reference sequence). CDR3 bases: TGTGCCAGCAGTCCAGCGGGGGGGAAGTACAATGAGCAGTTCTTC. Its translation is CASSPAGGKYNEQFF.

This clonotype came up many times. This rearrangement joins TRBV7-2 to TRBJ2-7, with D hard to call. Germline V gene data show CDR1 as SGHTA and CDR2 as FQGNSA. The CDR3 length is 15 residues. The V end lost 1 base, the J end lost 0 bases, and 10 bases lay between the germline ends. CDR3 amino acids: CASSLVAVLSYEQYF. CDR3 nucleotide sequence: TGTGCCAGCAGCTTAGTGGCAGTACTCTCCTACGAGCAGTACTTC.

V usage is TRBV20-1 and J usage is TRBJ2-7, with 10 bases that match TRBD2. The V gene end was trimmed by 6 bases and the J gene end by 3 bases; junction bases not matched to a gene: 14. This CDR3 spans 16 amino acids. Per germline, CDR1 DFQATT and CDR2 SNEGSKA (reference sequence). The CDR3 DNA follows: TGCAGTGCCAATATTTGGGAGAGCGGGGGGGACTACGAGCAGTACTTC. Its protein product is CSANIWESGGDYEQYF.

J is TRBJ2-1 and V is TRBV11-2; D is uncertain. V was trimmed by 5 bases and J by 10 bases, leaving 12 bases between them. Germline V gene sequence: CDR1 SGHAT, CDR2 FQNNGV. The CDR3 runs to 12 residues. CDR3 coding DNA: TGTGCCAGCAGCCCACACCAGCAAGAGCAGTTCTTC. The encoded protein is CASSPHQQEQFF.

The genes are TRBV5-1 and TRBJ2-1; 8 nucleotides line up with TRBD2. J lost 4 bases, V lost 3 bases, and 6 bases had no gene match. The CDR3 loop spans 15 amino acids. The germline CDR1 and CDR2 sequences are SGHRS and YFSETQ. CDR3 in amino acids: CASSSYGGVYNEQFF. CDR3 nucleotide sequence: TGCGCCAGCAGCTCCTACGGGGGGGTATACAATGAGCAGTTCTTC.

This chain connects TRBV4-1 to TRBJ2-5, with D perhaps TRBD2 (6 bases). TRBJ2-7 matches the DNA end more closely, so the J call is doubtful. Germline CDR1 reads MGHRA; CDR2 reads YSYEKL. This CDR3 has 15 residues. Here the CDR3 DNA reads TGCGCCAGCAGCCAAGTCTCGAATAGCGGCTACGAGCAGTACTTC. Its translation: CASSQVSNSGYEQYF.

J is TRBJ2-5 and V is TRBV7-8, with 8 nucleotides matching TRBD1. With 1 base clipped from V and 11 bases from J, the junction kept 6 bases outside the gene matches. In germline, CDR1 is SGHVS, CDR2 FQNEAQ. The CDR3 has 13 residues. CDR3 bases: TGTGCCAGCAGCTTAGATCCGGACAGGGTTCAGTACTTC. It is translated as CASSLDPDRVQYF. Based on the CDR3 plus reference TRBV7-8 and TRBJ2-5, the full variable domain is GAGVSQSPRYKVAKRGQDVALRCDPISGHVSLFWYQQALGQGPEFLTYFQNEAQLDKSGLPSDRFFAERPEGSVSTLKIQRTQQEDSAVYLCASSLDPDRVQYFGPGTRLLVL.

This clonotype has a handful of counts. The genes are TRBV12-3 or TRBV12-4 and TRBJ2-5; TRBD1 matches 8 bases. This CDR3 region has 15 residues. V lost 6 bases, J lost 3 bases, and 9 bases stayed unmatched. DNA for the CDR3: TGTGCCAGCAGCCTGACAGGGGTTATCAAAGAGACCCAGTACTTC. It yields the protein CASSLTGVIKETQYF.

The gene calls are TRBV20-1 and TRBJ2-5; D possibly corresponds to TRBD2 (5 bases). The better agreement between TRBJ2-1 and the DNA end casts doubt on the J call. This CDR3 is built from 16 residues. Germline values: CDR1 DFQATT, CDR2 SNEGSKA (reference sequence). The CDR3 DNA is TGCAGTGCTAGAGATCCACGATGTCGCCGGGGCAATGAGCAGTTCTTC. This gives the protein CSARDPRCRRGNEQFF.

This clonotype was seen a few times. The chain carries TRBV20-1 and TRBJ2-1; 11 bases line up with TRBD2. With V trimmed by 5 bases and J by 0 bases, 6 bases remained unmatched. The CDR3 covers 16 residues. Germline V CDR1 and CDR2: DFQATT, SNEGSKA (reference sequence). CDR3 coding DNA: TGCAGTGCTCTACCGGGACTAGCGGTCTCCTACAATGAGCAGTTCTTC. Residues: CSALPGLAVSYNEQFF.

This clonotype was seen a few times. The chain is built from TRBV28 and TRBJ1-5; D unclear. Germline lookup yields CDR1 MDHEN and CDR2 SYDVKM. This CDR3 comprises 18 residues. Trimming removed 2 bases from V and 2 bases from J, with 19 bases in between. The CDR3 region has the DNA TGTGCCAGCAGTTTACGGGGTTACATCCTAAGGGGCAATCAGCCCCAGCATTTT. It encodes CASSLRGYILRGNQPQHF. Together with reference TRBV28 and TRBJ1-5, the CDR3 gives the full variable domain: DVKVTQSSRYLVKRTGEKVFLECVQDMDHENMFWYRQDPGLGLRLIYFSYDVKMKEKGDIPEGYSVSREKKERFSLILESASTNQTSMYLCASSLRGYILRGNQPQHFGDGTRLSIL.

V and J are TRBV11-2 and TRBJ1-2; D remains ambiguous. V dropped 3 bases and J dropped 1 base, with 12 bases sitting between them. Per the germline V gene, CDR1 is SGHAT and CDR2 is FQNNGV. This CDR3 spans 15 amino acids. Written as DNA, the CDR3 is TGTGCCAGCAGCTTGGAGTATGGAATTAACTATGGCTACACCTTC. It codes for CASSLEYGINYGYTF.

The rearrangement joins TRBV28 to TRBJ1-5; D is perhaps TRBD1 (6 bases). Germline lookup yields CDR1 MDHEN and CDR2 SYDVKM. This CDR3 spans 15 amino acids. V was pared by 7 bases and J by 1 base, with 14 bases between. The CDR3 loop reads CASTLRQGSNQPQHF. The CDR3 DNA reads TGTGCCAGCACCCTGAGGCAGGGGAGCAATCAGCCCCAGCATTTT.

This clonotype was observed many times. The J gene is TRBJ2-5, the V gene TRBV7-3, with D possibly being TRBD2 (6 bases). The CDR3 length is 15 residues. Per germline, CDR1 SGHTA and CDR2 FQGTGA. V was trimmed by 0 bases and J by 4 bases, leaving 12 bases between them. The CDR3 protein is CASSLTTGTLETQYF. As DNA, the CDR3 is TGTGCCAGCAGCTTAACGACCGGGACTTTAGAGACCCAGTACTTC.

The J gene is TRBJ1-1, the V gene TRBV6-6; D may be TRBD1 (5 bases). CDR1 MNHNY and CDR2 SVGAGI come from the germline V gene (reference sequence). With 2 bases removed from V and 1 base from J, the gap between germline ends came to 11 bases. This CDR3 has 15 residues. The CDR3 here is CASSYPQGPNTEAFF. CDR3 sequence (DNA): TGTGCCAGCAGTTACCCGCAGGGCCCGAACACTGAAGCTTTCTTT.

This clonotype was counted at least ten times. The V call is TRBV20-1, the J call TRBJ2-2; the match to TRBD2 covers 11 bases. The germline V gene has CDR1 DFQATT and CDR2 SNEGSKA (reference sequence). The CDR3 spans 14 residues. V lost 6 bases, J lost 7 bases, and 7 bases stayed unmatched. The CDR3 DNA reads as TGCAGTGCCCTTAGCGGGAGGGCCCACGGGGAGCTGTTTTTT. It is translated as CSALSGRAHGELFF.

The rearrangement joins TRBV9 to TRBJ2-5; TRBD2 matches 10 bases. With the DNA end fitting TRBJ2-1 better, the J assignment may be wrong. CDR3 length: 15 residues. Germline CDR1 is SGDLS and CDR2 is YYNGEE. As DNA, the CDR3 is TGTGCCAGCAGCTCCAGCGGGGGGGCTCACAATGAGCAGTTCTTC. This sequence encodes CASSSSGGAHNEQFF.

This sequence joins TRBV27 and TRBJ2-2; a possible D gene is TRBD2 (6 bases). Germline CDR1 and CDR2: MNHEY and SMNVEV (reference sequence). V lost 5 bases and J 2 bases, leaving 18 bases between the germline ends. CDR3 size: 17 residues. The CDR3 spells CASSLLRGNPNTGELFF. In nucleotides, the CDR3 is TGTGCCAGCAGTCTCCTACGGGGGAACCCTAACACCGGGGAGCTGTTTTTT.

About this clonotype itself: One end of the junction varies from germline; a read error may be responsible. J is TRBJ2-5 and V is TRBV7-3; 7 bases are shared with TRBD2. Germline assignment: CDR1 SGHTA and CDR2 FQGTGA. CDR3 size: 13 residues. The CDR3 DNA sequence: TGTTCCAGCAGCTTAACGGGGGGAGAGACCCAGTACTTC. Its protein product is CSSSLTGGETQYF.

Worth noting for this clonotype: A much larger clone is a single base away; this may be a read error. The chain has TRBV3-1 and TRBJ2-7; 13 bases agree with TRBD2. The J segment lost 7 bases and the V segment lost 4 bases, leaving 1 base of the junction unmatched. The CDR3 is 13 residues long. Per the germline V gene, CDR1 is LGHDT and CDR2 is YNNKEL (reference sequence). The CDR3 here is CASSPGLAGEQYF. The CDR3 bases are TGTGCCAGCAGCCCGGGACTAGCGGGGGAGCAGTACTTC.

The chain links TRBV24-1 to TRBJ2-5, with D perhaps TRBD1 (7 bases). Trimming took 6 bases from V and 5 from J, leaving 21 bases between them. Germline CDR1 reads KGHDR; CDR2 reads SFDVKD. CDR3 length: 16 residues. CDR3 DNA: TGTGCCACCAGTAAACCTACAGGGGAGGTAGTTGAGACCCAGTACTTC. It encodes CATSKPTGEVVETQYF.